This entry lists 21 T cell receptor beta chains sequenced from one sample in a study of cytomegalovirus exposure and HLA in healthy donors (dated by TCRdb to 2016 to 2017). Library method: the immunoSEQ multiplex PCR assay. A mixture of 60 forward primers for TCR Vbeta segments and 13 reverse primers for TCR Jbeta segments was used in the multiplex PCR. What TCRdb holds here is the immuneACCESS table cut down to in-frame rearrangements. Part of the clones is not present; checked against another copy, under half of the missing clones reflect an unresolved V gene, and the others are unexplained. The sample contains some 170,000 clones, around 80% of them found a single time. 3.7% of the sample belongs to the ten largest clones. The material sequenced was PBMCs. Receptors originate from a woman aged 60 to 75 in good health and CMV-seropositive.

The chain recombines TRBV15 with TRBJ1-1; 7 nucleotides agree with TRBD1. Germline assignment: CDR1 LNHNV and CDR2 YYDKDF (reference sequence). CDR3 length: 13 amino acids. Losses at the gene ends were 0 bases for V and 6 bases for J; bases not matched to a gene: 1. The CDR3 here is CATSRDRGPEAFF. CDR3 coding DNA: TGTGCCACCAGCAGAGATAGGGGGCCTGAAGCTTTCTTT.

The rearrangement uses TRBV30 and TRBJ1-1, with D possibly being TRBD1 (6 bases). Germline V gene lookup returns CDR1 GTSNPN and CDR2 SVGIG (reference sequence). The CDR3 consists of 13 residues. V shed 7 bases and J shed 8 bases, with 20 bases lying between them. The CDR3 sequence is CASARGGLDEAFF. Here the CDR3 DNA reads TGTGCCTCTGCCAGGGGTGGGCTTGACGAAGCTTTCTTT. Supplemented by reference TRBV30 and TRBJ1-1, the full variable domain reads SQTIHQWPATLVQPVGSPLSLECTVEGTSNPNLYWYRQAAGRGLQLLFYSVGIGQISSEVPQNLSASRPQDRQFILSSKKLLLSDSGFYLCASARGGLDEAFFGQGTRLTVV.

The chain employs TRBV5-1 and TRBJ1-4; D is unresolved. The CDR3 extends over 13 amino acids. Trimming shortened V by 0 bases and J by 7 bases, and 7 bases separated the two germline ends. The germline CDR1 and CDR2 sequences are SGHRS and YFSETQ. As DNA, the CDR3 is TGCGCCAGCAGCTTGGCCGGGAGTGAAAAACTGTTTTTT. Translation gives CASSLAGSEKLFF.

This chain connects TRBV7-9 to TRBJ2-5, with a weak D call TRBD1 (6 bases). The better agreement between TRBJ2-7 and the DNA end casts doubt on the J call. In germline, CDR1 is SEHNR, CDR2 FQNEAQ (reference sequence). The CDR3 length is 15 residues. As DNA, the CDR3 is TGTGCCAGCAGCTTGAGCGCAGGGGACCACTACGAGCAGTACTTC. Protein product: CASSLSAGDHYEQYF.

V gene TRBV11-3 combines with J gene TRBJ2-7; TRBD1 matches at 9 bases. V shed 11 bases, J shed 3 bases, and the junction held 14 bases outside the gene matches. This CDR3 spans 15 amino acids. Germline-derived CDR1 and CDR2 are SGHNT and YENEEA. The CDR3 reads CAALWTGTGNYEQYF. The CDR3, as DNA: TGTGCCGCCCTGTGGACCGGGACAGGGAACTACGAGCAGTACTTC. Full variable domain (rest looked up from reference TRBV11-3 and TRBJ2-7): EAGVVQSPRYKIIEKKQPVAFWCNPISGHNTLYWYLQNLGQGPELLIRYENEEAVDDSQLPKDRFSAERLKGVDSTLKIQPAELGDSAVYLCAALWTGTGNYEQYFGPGTRLTVT.

Comments on this clone: At one end the junction does not follow the germline gene, possibly because of a read error. The chain uses TRBV27 and TRBJ2-6; the D gene is possibly TRBD1 (5 bases). The CDR3 sequence is 16 residues long. Germline assignment: CDR1 MNHEY and CDR2 SMNVEV (reference sequence). The CDR3 DNA reads TGTGCCAGCAGTTTATTTGGCCCCTCTGGGGCCAACGGCCTGACTTTC. Its protein is CASSLFGPSGANGLTF.

The V call is TRBV7-2, the J call TRBJ2-5; 9 positions match TRBD2. Germline V CDR1 and CDR2: SGHTA, FQGNSA. V lost 1 base to trimming and J lost 3 bases; unmatched junction nucleotides: 0. The CDR3 runs to 14 residues. CDR3 sequence: CASSLGLAEETQYF. The CDR3 bases are TGTGCCAGCAGCTTAGGACTAGCGGAAGAGACCCAGTACTTC.

The V gene is TRBV28, the J gene TRBJ1-1, with D possibly matching TRBD1 (5 bases). Germline loops: CDR1 MDHEN, CDR2 SYDVKM. The CDR3 is made up of 13 amino acids. V was pared by 1 base and J by 8 bases, with 11 bases between. The CDR3 DNA is TGTGCCAGCAGTTTATCTGTCCAGGGCGAAGCTTTCTTT. This translates into CASSLSVQGEAFF.

This clone was counted a single time. The chain links TRBV5-1 to TRBJ2-7; no definite D call. V was pared by 3 bases and J by 5 bases, with 12 bases between. Germline V gene data show CDR1 as SGHRS and CDR2 as YFSETQ. The CDR3 spans 13 residues. CDR3 in DNA: TGCGCCAGCAGCTACGATCAGGCCAACGAGCAGTACTTC. Its protein is CASSYDQANEQYF.

The table lists this clone with a few counts. In nucleotides, the CDR3 is TGTGCCAGCAGTTTAATCAGGGAAGAGGGCTACACCTTC. Residues: CASSLIREEGYTF. J is TRBJ1-2 and V is TRBV28; D perhaps matches TRBD1 (5 bases). CDR1 is MDHEN and CDR2 is SYDVKM in the germline V gene. V was shortened by 2 bases and J by 8 bases, with 12 bases between the two germline ends. This CDR3 is built from 13 residues.

The rearrangement links TRBV7-6 to TRBJ1-3; D gene uncertain. There are 16 residues in the CDR3. Germline V gene sequence: CDR1 SGHVS, CDR2 FNYEAQ. Trimming took 1 base from V and 0 from J, leaving 10 bases between them. For the CDR3, the DNA is TGTGCCAGCAGCTTAGATAGTGTTAGCTCTGGAAACACCATATATTTT. Its protein is CASSLDSVSSGNTIYF.

The J gene is TRBJ1-1, the V gene TRBV27, with D uncertain. Trimming shortened V by 4 bases and J by 5 bases, and 11 bases separated the two germline ends. Germline assignment: CDR1 MNHEY and CDR2 SMNVEV (reference sequence). The CDR3 sequence is 13 residues long. The CDR3 region has the DNA TGTGCCAGCAGTTACCGGGGAGGAACTGAAGCTTTCTTT. It is translated as CASSYRGGTEAFF.

The J gene is TRBJ1-5, the V gene TRBV28; perhaps TRBD1 as D (6 bases). There are 15 residues in the CDR3. Looked up from germline, CDR1 is MDHEN and CDR2 is SYDVKM. V was clipped by 6 bases and J by 0 bases, with 12 bases between them. The CDR3 reads CASRTIGGSNQPQHF. CDR3 DNA sequence: TGTGCCAGCAGGACGATAGGGGGTAGCAATCAGCCCCAGCATTTT.

This rearrangement joins TRBV30 to TRBJ1-2, with D possibly being TRBD1 (6 bases). The V gene's germline CDR1 is GTSNPN and CDR2 SVGIG (reference sequence). The CDR3 sequence is 13 residues long. V lost 0 bases, J lost 14 bases, and 19 bases lay in between. For the CDR3, the DNA is TGTGCCTGGAGTGTAGAACAGGGCGGATGCATGACCTTC. It is translated as CAWSVEQGGCMTF. Full variable domain (missing parts from reference TRBV30 and TRBJ1-2): SQTIHQWPATLVQPVGSPLSLECTVEGTSNPNLYWYRQAAGRGLQLLFYSVGIGQISSEVPQNLSASRPQDRQFILSSKKLLLSDSGFYLCAWSVEQGGCMTFGSGTRLTVV.

This clone was detected only once. CDR3 residues: CASTRGLGPSEQFF. The CDR3 DNA reads as TGTGCCAGCACCAGAGGACTAGGGCCCTCTGAGCAGTTCTTC. V gene TRBV6-5 combines with J gene TRBJ2-1, with 7 bases matching TRBD2. The CDR3 covers 14 residues. The germline V gene has CDR1 MNHEY and CDR2 SVGAGI. V lost 7 bases to trimming and J lost 9 bases; unmatched junction nucleotides: 12.

The rearrangement joins TRBV19 to TRBJ2-5, with 10 nucleotides matching TRBD2. This CDR3 region has 14 residues. CDR1 LNHDA and CDR2 SQIVND come from the germline V gene (reference sequence). V lost 7 bases and J lost 6; bases outside the gene matches: 8. The CDR3 bases are TGTGCCAGTACGCCGAGCGGGAGGGGGAAGACCCAGTACTTC. Residues: CASTPSGRGKTQYF.

This clone was seen once. In DNA form, the CDR3 reads TGTGCCAGCAGCTTACCGGGACAGCTCAGATTTAACTATGGCTACACCTTC. This sequence encodes CASSLPGQLRFNYGYTF. The V and J genes are TRBV5-6 and TRBJ1-2; 7 bases map to TRBD1. The V and J ends lost 2 bases and 1 base, in that order; junction bases with no gene match: 11. The CDR3 sequence is 17 residues long. Germline V lookup: CDR1 SGHDT, CDR2 YYEEEE. Based on the CDR3 plus reference TRBV5-6 and TRBJ1-2, the full variable domain is DAGVTQSPTHLIKTRGQQVTLRCSPKSGHDTVSWYQQALGQGPQFIFQYYEEEERQRGNFPDRFSGHQFPNYSSELNVNALLLGDSALYLCASSLPGQLRFNYGYTFGSGTRLTVV.

The chain links TRBV4-1 to TRBJ1-6; 7 nucleotides match TRBD1. Germline lookup yields CDR1 MGHRA and CDR2 YSYEKL. V shed 0 bases, J shed 0 bases, and the junction held 11 bases outside the gene matches. The CDR3 totals 20 residues. This CDR3 reads CASSQDLQQGYSSYNSPLHF. The CDR3 nucleotides are TGCGCCAGCAGCCAAGATCTTCAACAGGGGTATAGCTCCTATAATTCACCCCTCCACTTT.

This clone came up a few times. The chain has TRBV18 and TRBJ1-1; TRBD1 matches at 7 bases. CDR1 is KGHSH, CDR2 LQKENI, per germline. The CDR3 has 14 amino acids. Unmatched junction bases numbered 2, after V lost 3 bases and J lost 1 base. CDR3 coding DNA: TGTGCCAGCTCACCGGGACAGTCGAACACTGAAGCTTTCTTT. It codes for CASSPGQSNTEAFF.

This chain joins TRBV7-2 and TRBJ2-7; D unresolved. V was trimmed by 2 bases and J by 0 bases, leaving 8 bases between them. The CDR3 covers 14 residues. Germline V gene data show CDR1 as SGHTA and CDR2 as FQGNSA. CDR3 in DNA: TGTGCCAGCAGCTTATCAGGCACCTCCTACGAGCAGTACTTC. Translation: CASSLSGTSYEQYF.

The CDR3 is CASSIAGGSETQYF. The CDR3, as DNA: TGTGCCAGCAGCATAGCGGGGGGGTCGGAGACCCAGTACTTC. This chain joins TRBV9 and TRBJ2-5, with TRBD2 matching 11 bases. CDR1 and CDR2 from the germline V gene are SGDLS and YYNGEE. This CDR3 region has 14 residues. V lost 4 bases, J lost 5 bases, and 4 bases stayed unmatched.